These T cell receptor beta chains were read from a single sample in a study of T cells in Graves' hyperthyroidism and ophthalmopathy. From the multiplex PCR reads, TCRdb called clonotypes with MiXCR, one entry per CDR3 protein. The table shows about 600,000 distinct CDR3 sequences, with more than 15% occurring only once. The sequenced sample was blood. The receptors were gathered from a woman between 35 and 50 years old with Graves' ophthalmopathy. Each CDR3 is given with its conserved first and last residue. A D gene is named only where the DNA matches it firmly. Expanded clones get a size class; other rows say once, few or many, or leave the size out.

CDR3 length | J gene | clone size | V gene | D gene | CDR3 DNA | CDR3 protein
13 | TRBJ2-5 | few | TRBV2 | . | TGTGCCAGCAGGTTTGGGGGTGGCGAGACCCAGTACTTC | CASRFGGGETQYF
15 | TRBJ2-5 | many | TRBV12-3/TRBV12-4 | TRBD2 | TGTGCCAGCAGCCCAGAGGGCGGGGGAAGAGAGACCCAGTACTTC | CASSPEGGGRETQYF
13 | TRBJ2-2 | many | TRBV30 | . | TGTGCCTGGAGCAAGCTTACCACCGGGGAGCTGTTTTTT | CAWSKLTTGELFF
11 | TRBJ2-1 | . | TRBV12-3/TRBV12-4 | . | TGTGCCAGCAGTTTGTCAGGGGTACGGTTCTTC | CASSLSGVRFF
17 | TRBJ2-5 | many | TRBV7-9 | TRBD2 | TGTGCCAGCAGCTTATTCGGCCAGACTAGCGCCTCCGTCCCCCAGTACTTC | CASSLFGQTSASVPQYF
13 | TRBJ1-1 | . | TRBV19 | . | TGTGCCAGTAGTAGGAACAGGGATGCTGAAGCTTTCTTT | CASSRNRDAEAFF
14 | TRBJ1-5 | few | TRBV20-1 | . | TGCAGTGCTAGAGTTGGTCATAGCAATCAGCCCCAGCATTTT | CSARVGHSNQPQHF
15 | TRBJ2-3 | many | TRBV3-1 | . | TGTGCCAGCAGCCAAGATTTGGGATCGACAGATACGCAGTATTTT | CASSQDLGSTDTQYF
15 | TRBJ2-7 | many | TRBV27 | . | TGTGCCAGCAGTTTCTTGGGGGAGCGCGGCTACGAGCAGTACTTC | CASSFLGERGYEQYF
12 | TRBJ1-6 | many | TRBV28 | TRBD1 | TGTGCCAGCAGCTTGGGACAGGCGGCCCTCCACTTT | CASSLGQAALHF
12 | TRBJ1-1 | . | TRBV6-1 | . | TGTGCCAGCTTTCCTGGGGGAACTGAAGCTTTCTTT | CASFPGGTEAFF
12 | TRBJ2-3 | few | TRBV29-1 | . | TGCAGCGTCGGAGACAGGCCAGATACGCAGTATTTT | CSVGDRPDTQYF
13 | TRBJ2-1 | many | TRBV2 | . | TGTGCCAGCAGTGGAGGAGAGTACAATGAGCAGTTCTTC | CASSGGEYNEQFF
14 | TRBJ2-5 | many | TRBV7-9 | . | TGTGCCAGCAGCTTAGTGGTAGTACAAGAGACCCAGTACTTC | CASSLVVVQETQYF
15 | TRBJ2-1 | . | TRBV7-9 | . | TGTGCCAGTAGTATAGTACCGAACTCCTACAATGAGCAGTTCTTC | CASSIVPNSYNEQFF
12 | TRBJ2-2 | . | TRBV6-1 | . | TGTGCCTCCGGAGGGAACGCCGGGGAGCTGTTTTTT | CASGGNAGELFF
13 | TRBJ2-7 | many | TRBV20-1 | . | TGCAGTGCTAGAGGACGAGGGCGGTACGAGCAGTACTTC | CSARGRGRYEQYF
15 | TRBJ2-5 | . | TRBV2 | TRBD2 | TGTGCCAGCAGATTAGCGGGGGCGTTCCAAGAGACCCAGTACTTC | CASRLAGAFQETQYF
14 | TRBJ1-3 | many | TRBV7-6 | . | TGTGCCAGCAGTAGAGGGAGCTCTGGAAACACCATATATTTT | CASSRGSSGNTIYF
16 | TRBJ2-1 | few | TRBV2 | . | TGTGCCAGCAGTCCCCCGGGCTCCTCGACCTACAATGAGCAGTTCTTC | CASSPPGSSTYNEQFF
15 | TRBJ1-2 | . | TRBV5-6 | . | TGTGCCAGCAGCTGGACCCGTCCTAACAACTATGGCCACACCTTC | CASSWTRPNNYGHTF
16 | TRBJ2-1 | . | TRBV5-1 | TRBD2 | TGCGCCAGCAGCCCGTCTAGGACTAGCGGGATCAATGAGCAGTTCTTC | CASSPSRTSGINEQFF
17 | TRBJ1-2 | . | TRBV19 | TRBD1 | TGTGCCAGTAGTACCCCCTCCGACAGGGGAGGTCACTATGGCTACACCTTC | CASSTPSDRGGHYGYTF
14 | TRBJ2-7 | . | TRBV28 | . | TGTGCCAGCCAAGGTCACAGAGGGTCCAACGAGCAGTACTTC | CASQGHRGSNEQYF
14 | TRBJ2-3 | many | TRBV30 | . | TGTGCCTGGAGTGTATATCGCGGCACAGATACGCAGTATTTT | CAWSVYRGTDTQYF
12 | TRBJ2-3 | few | TRBV20-1 | . | TGCAGTGCTAGTGCCCTAGGAGATACGCAGTATTTT | CSASALGDTQYF
15 | TRBJ2-7 | . | TRBV6-5 | . | TGTGCCAGCAGTTACTCGAGGGGTCTTTCTCTCGAGCAGTACTTC | CASSYSRGLSLEQYF
13 | TRBJ1-1 | few | TRBV9 | . | TGTGCCAGCAGCGTAGGAGCCGGAAATGAAGCTTTCTTT | CASSVGAGNEAFF
16 | TRBJ2-7 | few | TRBV6-5 | TRBD1 | TGTGCCAGCAGTTACGGCGGGACAGGGGGTTTGGGCGAGCAGTACTTC | CASSYGGTGGLGEQYF
16 | TRBJ1-3 | . | TRBV20-1 | . | TGCAGTGCTAGAAAAGGCTGGAGGACTGCTGGAAACACCATATATTTT | CSARKGWRTAGNTIYF
13 | TRBJ2-2 | . | TRBV11-2 | . | TGTGCCAGCAGCCACGATGTCCCCGGGGAGCTGTTTTTT | CASSHDVPGELFF
18 | TRBJ1-3 | . | TRBV4-1 | . | TGCGCCAGCAGCCAACGCGCGAGTCAGCTATCGGGTGGAAACACCATATATTTT | CASSQRASQLSGGNTIYF
14 | TRBJ2-3 | many | TRBV3-1 | . | TGTGCCAGCAGCCGTAGACTCTACACAGATACGCAGTATTTT | CASSRRLYTDTQYF
15 | TRBJ1-4 | . | TRBV7-2 | . | TGTGCCAGCAGCCCGTGGGCCAGAATAGGGGAAAAACTGTTTTTT | CASSPWARIGEKLFF
13 | TRBJ2-7 | many | TRBV29-1 | . | TGCAGCGTTGGATTGGCGGCGTCGGGGTCGCAGTACTTC | CSVGLAASGSQYF
16 | TRBJ2-1 | . | TRBV7-8 | . | TGTGCCAGCAGCTTACTCCGGGGGTACTCCTACAATGAGCAGTTCTTC | CASSLLRGYSYNEQFF
13 | TRBJ2-1 | . | TRBV5-1 | . | TGCGCCAGCAGCTCGGGTGTACACAATGAGCAGTTCTTC | CASSSGVHNEQFF
15 | TRBJ1-1 | many | TRBV3-1 | . | TGTGCCAGCAGCCTCGACTCAGGAGTTAACACTGAAGCTTTCTTT | CASSLDSGVNTEAFF
16 | TRBJ2-6 | few | TRBV28 | . | TGTGCCAGCAGTTCGTACAGTATCTCTGGGGCCAACGTCCTGACTTTC | CASSSYSISGANVLTF
12 | TRBJ1-1 | few | TRBV29-1 | . | TGCAGCGTTGTCGGTAGTGACACTGAAGCTTTCTTT | CSVVGSDTEAFF
15 | TRBJ2-3 | few | TRBV6-9 | TRBD2 | TGTGCCAGCAGTTACGGACTAGCGCGCACAGATACGCAGTATTTT | CASSYGLARTDTQYF
18 | TRBJ2-6 | many | TRBV5-1 | . | TGCGCCAGCAGCTTGAGAGGAAACGATTTCTCTGGGGCCAACGTCCTGACTTTC | CASSLRGNDFSGANVLTF
16 | TRBJ1-1 | . | TRBV20-1 | . | TGCAGTGCTAGAGATGGAAAAAGGGGGACAAGCACTGAAGCTTTCTTT | CSARDGKRGTSTEAFF
16 | TRBJ2-1 | many | TRBV5-5 | . | TGTGCCAGCAGCCCGGTTGCCGGGAGCTCCTACAATGAGCAGTTCTTC | CASSPVAGSSYNEQFF
14 | TRBJ2-3 | . | TRBV5-1 | TRBD2 | TGCGCCAGCAGCTCAGCGGGAGGGGCAGATACGCAGTATTTT | CASSSAGGADTQYF
15 | TRBJ2-2 | . | TRBV12-3/TRBV12-4 | . | TGTGCCAGCAGCTTCACAGGGAAGGGCACCGGGGAGCTGTTTTTT | CASSFTGKGTGELFF